A selection of T cell receptor beta chains follows, all from one sample in a study of long-term antiretroviral therapy in people with HIV. Some clones are missing from TCRdb's copy, which holds only in-frame ones; the method was immunoSEQ multiplex PCR. The sample yields more than 11,000 clones, more than 75% seen once. The sample consisted of unsorted PBMCs, taken 3.1 years after starting antiretroviral therapy. Receptors were obtained from a man aged 35 to 55 with HIV. The CDR3 runs from the conserved cysteine through the conserved F or W. Fields, in order: clone size, V gene, D gene, J gene, CDR3 protein, CDR3 DNA. A D gene is named only where the DNA matches it firmly. Rows give clone size only sometimes, using once, few, many, or a class for an expanded clone.

.,TRBV27,.,TRBJ2-1,CASSLGELNEQFF,TGTGCCAGCAGTTTAGGGGAGCTCAATGAGCAGTTCTTC
.,TRBV5-1,.,TRBJ1-1,CASSLVDSREDSAFF,TGCGCCAGCAGCTTGGTGGACAGCCGGGAGGATTCTGCTTTCTTT
once,TRBV12-5,.,TRBJ2-3,CASGHPQGGGTDTQYF,TGTGCTAGTGGACACCCCCAGGGAGGCGGGACAGATACGCAGTATTTT
.,TRBV5-1,TRBD1,TRBJ2-7,CASSSPGQGSYEQYF,TGCGCCAGCAGCTCTCCGGGACAGGGTTCCTACGAGCAGTACTTC
.,TRBV5-1,.,TRBJ1-1,CASSPRGGQGTEAFF,TGCGCCAGCAGCCCCCGGGGGGGGCAAGGGACTGAAGCTTTCTTT
.,TRBV4-1,.,TRBJ1-2,CASSQEWGSPGGYTF,TGCGCCAGCAGCCAAGAATGGGGCAGCCCCGGAGGCTACACCTTC
.,TRBV7-9,.,TRBJ2-1,CASSLEIYNEQFF,TGTGCCAGCAGCTTAGAAATTTACAATGAGCAGTTCTTC
.,TRBV7-9,.,TRBJ1-3,CASSLSGSSGNTIYF,TGTGCCAGCAGCTTATCAGGGAGCTCTGGAAACACCATATATTTT
.,TRBV11-2,.,TRBJ2-1,CASSLVGGPEQFF,TGTGCCAGCAGCCTAGTGGGGGGCCCAGAGCAGTTCTTC
.,TRBV29-1,TRBD2,TRBJ2-7,CSIETSGESSYEQYF,TGCAGTATTGAAACTAGCGGGGAGAGCTCCTACGAGCAGTACTTC
.,TRBV5-4,.,TRBJ1-2,CASSLPARQRLDGYTF,TGTGCCAGCAGCCTTCCCGCCCGCCAGAGATTAGATGGCTACACCTTC
few,TRBV6-5,.,TRBJ2-7,CASSRNYEQYF,TGTGCCAGCAGTCGCAACTACGAGCAGTACTTC
few,TRBV11-1,.,TRBJ1-1,CALRRDTEAFF,TGTGCCCTCCGACGAGACACTGAAGCTTTCTTT
.,TRBV4-1,TRBD1,TRBJ1-1,CASSQGQGKNTEAFF,TGCGCCAGCAGCCAAGGACAGGGGAAGAACACTGAAGCTTTCTTT
.,TRBV29-1,.,TRBJ1-2,CSVEVQRRGYTF,TGCAGCGTTGAAGTACAGCGGCGTGGCTACACCTTC
once,TRBV7-3,TRBD1,TRBJ1-2,CASSLWPTGQSNYGYTF,TGTGCCAGCAGCTTGTGGCCGACGGGACAGAGTAACTATGGCTACACCTTC
.,TRBV6-5,TRBD1,TRBJ2-7,CASSQGAAYEQYF,TGTGCCAGCAGCCAGGGGGCAGCCTACGAGCAGTACTTC
.,TRBV14,.,TRBJ1-1,CASSQSIDTEAFF,TGTGCCAGCAGCCAATCTATTGACACTGAAGCTTTCTTT
.,TRBV6-5,.,TRBJ2-1,CASSSKGGIYNEQFF,TGTGCCAGCAGTTCCAAGGGGGGCATTTACAATGAGCAGTTCTTC
.,TRBV5-1,.,TRBJ2-3,CASSLEWEDTQYF,TGCGCCAGCAGCTTGGAATGGGAAGATACGCAGTATTTT
few,TRBV6-6,.,TRBJ1-2,CASSYAWGDGYTF,TGTGCCAGCAGTTACGCTTGGGGGGACGGCTACACCTTC
.,TRBV7-9,.,TRBJ2-7,CASSPSTGTGEQYF,TGTGCCAGCAGTCCTAGCACAGGGACGGGGGAGCAGTACTTC
.,TRBV25-1,TRBD1,TRBJ2-2,CASSDNRGSTGELFF,TGTGCCAGCAGTGACAACAGGGGAAGCACCGGGGAGCTGTTTTTT
few,TRBV6-1,.,TRBJ1-5,CASSEGGGGQPQHF,TGTGCCAGCAGTGAAGGAGGAGGTGGTCAGCCCCAGCATTTT
.,TRBV25-1,TRBD1,TRBJ1-2,CASSGPNRGHYGYTF,TGTGCCAGCAGTGGGCCAAACAGGGGGCACTATGGCTACACCTTC
.,TRBV5-1,TRBD2,TRBJ2-7,CASSLGAGLPSYEQYF,TGCGCCAGCAGCCTGGGAGCGGGACTACCCTCCTACGAGCAGTACTTC
once,TRBV10-3,.,TRBJ1-2,CAISESAGLGYTF,TGTGCCATCAGTGAGTCGGCAGGGCTTGGCTACACCTTC
once,TRBV13,TRBD1,TRBJ2-7,CASSRGQGSSYEQYF,TGTGCCAGCAGCAGAGGACAGGGGAGCTCCTACGAGCAGTACTTC
.,TRBV2,.,TRBJ1-4,CASSVQRNEKLFF,TGTGCCAGCAGTGTCCAGAGAAATGAAAAACTGTTTTTT
.,TRBV27,.,TRBJ1-5,CASRDDSYQPQHF,TGTGCCAGCAGGGACGACAGTTATCAGCCCCAGCATTTT
.,TRBV2,TRBD1,TRBJ2-7,CASSRDSSYEQYF,TGTGCCAGCAGTCGGGACAGCTCCTACGAGCAGTACTTC
.,TRBV5-6,.,TRBJ1-1,CASSPGLKNTEAFF,TGTGCCAGCAGCCCGGGACTTAAAAACACTGAAGCTTTCTTT
.,TRBV29-1,.,TRBJ2-2,CSVWQAITGELFF,TGCAGCGTTTGGCAGGCGATCACCGGGGAGCTGTTTTTT
few,TRBV6-5,.,TRBJ1-1,CASSYSRYTEAFF,TGTGCCAGCAGTTACTCTCGGTACACTGAAGCTTTCTTT
.,TRBV10-3,.,TRBJ1-3,CAISESGASVDPSGNTIYF,TGTGCCATCAGTGAGTCCGGAGCCTCCGTTGATCCATCTGGAAACACCATATATTTT
.,TRBV10-3,TRBD1,TRBJ1-3,CAISNPGQGPHGNTIYF,TGTGCCATCAGTAACCCGGGACAGGGGCCTCATGGAAACACCATATATTTT
few,TRBV5-1,.,TRBJ1-3,CASSLAGRVAGNTIYF,TGCGCCAGCAGCTTGGCCGGCAGGGTAGCTGGAAACACCATATATTTT
few,TRBV30,.,TRBJ1-6,CAWRAGVSSPLHF,TGTGCCTGGAGGGCAGGTGTCAGTTCACCCCTCCACTTT
.,TRBV5-1,TRBD1,TRBJ2-7,CASSLEGTGAVHEQYF,TGCGCCAGCAGCTTGGAAGGGACAGGGGCGGTCCACGAGCAGTACTTC
.,TRBV29-1,TRBD1,TRBJ1-4,CSVATGWSNEKLFF,TGCAGTGTTGCGACAGGGTGGAGTAATGAAAAACTGTTTTTT
few,TRBV7-9,.,TRBJ1-2,CASSGTGSNYGYTF,TGTGCCAGCAGCGGTACAGGGTCTAACTATGGCTACACCTTC
.,TRBV5-4,.,TRBJ2-2,CASSLSAGAYTGELFF,TGTGCCAGCAGCCTATCCGCGGGGGCCTACACCGGGGAGCTGTTTTTT
.,TRBV18,.,TRBJ1-1,CASPLQGLPEAFF,TGTGCCAGCCCGTTACAGGGTTTACCTGAAGCTTTCTTT
.,TRBV5-1,TRBD1,TRBJ1-1,CASSLQTGGGGEAFF,TGCGCCAGCAGCTTACAGACAGGGGGAGGTGGTGAAGCTTTCTTT
.,TRBV7-9,TRBD2,TRBJ2-1,CASSLLLAGGHNEQFF,TGTGCCAGCAGCCTCCTTCTAGCGGGGGGCCACAATGAGCAGTTCTTC
few,TRBV7-4,TRBD2,TRBJ2-3,CASSPGLAGGAGRLDTQYF,TGTGCCAGCAGCCCCGGACTAGCGGGGGGTGCCGGGCGGCTAGATACGCAGTATTTT
.,TRBV27,.,TRBJ1-5,CASSLRGPSNQPQHF,TGTGCCAGCAGTTTAAGGGGCCCTAGCAATCAGCCCCAGCATTTT
few,TRBV30,.,TRBJ1-1,CAWNGAGKTEAFF,TGTGCCTGGAATGGGGCAGGGAAGACTGAAGCTTTCTTT
.,TRBV15,.,TRBJ2-2,CATSRDLLRVNTGELFF,TGTGCCACCAGCAGAGATTTGTTGCGGGTGAACACCGGGGAGCTGTTTTTT
.,TRBV4-1,.,TRBJ1-3,CASSQLVPLPTSGNTIYF,TGCGCCAGCAGCCAGCTAGTTCCTCTACCCACCTCTGGAAACACCATATATTTT
.,TRBV4-1,.,TRBJ2-7,CASSQAGGGYEQYF,TGCGCCAGCAGCCAAGCCGGGGGCGGCTACGAGCAGTACTTC
.,TRBV20-1,.,TRBJ1-1,CSARLGVEAFF,TGCAGTGCTCGCCTCGGGGTTGAAGCTTTCTTT
.,TRBV9,TRBD2,TRBJ2-1,CASSVATGLAYEQFF,TGTGCCAGCAGCGTAGCTACGGGACTAGCGTATGAGCAGTTCTTC
.,TRBV30,.,TRBJ2-7,CAWSLAHEQYF,TGTGCCTGGAGTTTGGCCCACGAGCAGTACTTC
.,TRBV6-1,.,TRBJ2-2,CASIGAHSTGELFF,TGTGCCAGCATAGGGGCCCATTCAACCGGGGAGCTGTTTTTT
few,TRBV10-3,.,TRBJ2-7,CATFPGDTYEQYF,TGTGCCACTTTCCCAGGGGACACCTACGAGCAGTACTTC
.,TRBV27,TRBD1,TRBJ1-6,CASSNRGVPLHF,TGTGCCAGCAGTAACAGGGGTGTACCCCTCCACTTT
.,TRBV27,TRBD1,TRBJ1-1,CASSRGTGGTEAFF,TGTGCCAGCAGTCGTGGGACAGGGGGCACTGAAGCTTTCTTT
.,TRBV29-1,.,TRBJ2-1,CSSRDGSYNEQFF,TGCAGCTCCCGGGACGGATCCTACAATGAGCAGTTCTTC